This T cell receptor beta chain was captured by sequencing in a study of OX40 agonist ivuxolimab in advanced cancers. TCRdb keeps only in-frame clones here, not all; method: immunoSEQ multiplex PCR. The sample lists over 60,000 clones; 85% were seen once. Germline V gene data show CDR1 as SEHNR and CDR2 as FQNEAQ (reference sequence). CDR3 length: 15 residues. V was clipped by 5 bases and J by 5 bases, with 19 bases between them. The clonotype originates from an adult with an advanced solid tumor such as melanoma, head and neck, liver or kidney cancer. The chain combines TRBV7-9 with TRBJ2-7; TRBD2 might be the D (6 bases). This material consisted of CD4+ or CD8+ T cells sorted from blood, taken in a trial of the OX40 agonist ivuxolimab. The CDR3 sequence: CASSPPPGSQNEQYF. The CDR3 DNA sequence: TGTGCCAGCAGCCCCCCACCCGGGAGCCAGAACGAGCAGTACTTC.